This T cell receptor (beta chain) was profiled in a study of beta chain features in type 1 diabetes. Findings and caveats of the study: In comparison with healthy donors, patients had naive, central memory and Treg TCRB repertoires that appeared more similar.

The V gene lost 0 bases and the J gene lost 0 bases, with 3 bases spanning the gap. CDR1 and CDR2 from the germline V gene are KGHSH and LQKENI. There are 14 residues in the CDR3. Worth noting for this clone: Its antigen remains unknown. Other DNA sequences in this specimen translate into the identical CDR3.

Expressed TCRB transcripts were sequenced, since all the RNA that had been isolated was reverse transcribed. Only in-frame clones appear in the TCRdb table, and some are missing; sequencing was by immunoSEQ multiplex PCR. The table records 850,000 to 900,000 clones, 15% to 20% of them present only once. Input material: naive CD4+ T cells from blood. The clonotype comes from a woman in her late teens or twenties in good health. V gene TRBV18 combines with J gene TRBJ2-1; unclear D gene. The CDR3 region is CASSPPVSYNEQFF. CDR3 sequence (DNA): TGTGCCAGCTCACCACCCGTCTCCTACAATGAGCAGTTCTTC.